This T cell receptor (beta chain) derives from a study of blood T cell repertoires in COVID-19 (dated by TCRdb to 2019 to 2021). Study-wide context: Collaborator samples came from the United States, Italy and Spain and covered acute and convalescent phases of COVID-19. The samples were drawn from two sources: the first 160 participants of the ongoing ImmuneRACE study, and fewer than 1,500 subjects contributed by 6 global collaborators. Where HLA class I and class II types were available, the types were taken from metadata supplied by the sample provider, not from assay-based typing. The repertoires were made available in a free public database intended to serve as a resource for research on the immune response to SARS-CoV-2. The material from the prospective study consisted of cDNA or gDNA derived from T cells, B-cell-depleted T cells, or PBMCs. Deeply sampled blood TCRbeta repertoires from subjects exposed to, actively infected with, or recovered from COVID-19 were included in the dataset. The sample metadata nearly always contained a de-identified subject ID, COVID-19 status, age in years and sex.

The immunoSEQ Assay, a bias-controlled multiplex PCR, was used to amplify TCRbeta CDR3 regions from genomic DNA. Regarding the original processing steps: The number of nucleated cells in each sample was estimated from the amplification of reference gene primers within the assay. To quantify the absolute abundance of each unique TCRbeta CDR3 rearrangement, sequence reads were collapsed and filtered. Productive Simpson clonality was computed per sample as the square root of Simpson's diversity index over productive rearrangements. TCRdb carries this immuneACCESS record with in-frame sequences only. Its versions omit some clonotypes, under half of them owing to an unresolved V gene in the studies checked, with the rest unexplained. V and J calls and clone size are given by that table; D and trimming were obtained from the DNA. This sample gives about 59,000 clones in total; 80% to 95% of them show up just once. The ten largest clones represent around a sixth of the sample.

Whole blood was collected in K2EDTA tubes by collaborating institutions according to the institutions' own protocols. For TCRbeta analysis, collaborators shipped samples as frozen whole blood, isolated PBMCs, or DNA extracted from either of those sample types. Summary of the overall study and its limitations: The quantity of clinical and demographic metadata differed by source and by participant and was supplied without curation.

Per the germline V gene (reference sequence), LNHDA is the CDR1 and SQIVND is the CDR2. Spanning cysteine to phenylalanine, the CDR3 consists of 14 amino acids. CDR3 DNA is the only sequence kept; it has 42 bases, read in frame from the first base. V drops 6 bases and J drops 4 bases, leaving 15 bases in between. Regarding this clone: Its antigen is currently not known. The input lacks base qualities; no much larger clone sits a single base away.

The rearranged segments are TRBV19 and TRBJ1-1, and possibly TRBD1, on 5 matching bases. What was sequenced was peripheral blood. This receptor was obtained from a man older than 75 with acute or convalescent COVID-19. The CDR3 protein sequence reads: CASSRTREPTEAFF. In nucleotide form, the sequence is TGTGCCAGTAGCCGTACCAGGGAACCCACTGAAGCTTTCTTT.